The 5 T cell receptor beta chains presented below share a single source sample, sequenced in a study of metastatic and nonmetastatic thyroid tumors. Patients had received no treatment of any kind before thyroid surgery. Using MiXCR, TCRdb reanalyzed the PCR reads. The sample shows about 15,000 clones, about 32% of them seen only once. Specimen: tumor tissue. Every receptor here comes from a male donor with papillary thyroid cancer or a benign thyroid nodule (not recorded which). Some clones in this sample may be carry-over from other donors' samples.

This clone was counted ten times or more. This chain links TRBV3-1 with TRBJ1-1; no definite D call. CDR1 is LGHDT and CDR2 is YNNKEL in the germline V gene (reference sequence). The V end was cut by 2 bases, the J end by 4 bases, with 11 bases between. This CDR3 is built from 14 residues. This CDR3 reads CASSQSWEGTEAFF. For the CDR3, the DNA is TGTGCCAGCAGCCAATCTTGGGAGGGCACTGAAGCTTTCTTT. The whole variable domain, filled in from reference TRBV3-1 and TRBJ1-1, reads DTAVSQTPKYLVTQMGNDKSIKCEQNLGHDTMYWYKQDSKKFLKIMFSYNNKELIINETVPNRFSPKSPDKAHLNLHINSLELGDSAVYFCASSQSWEGTEAFFGQGTRLTVV.

CDR3 protein: CSASGGGSVTRGALNQPQHF. Written as DNA, the CDR3 is TGCAGTGCTAGTGGGGGCGGGTCAGTGACCAGGGGGGCTTTGAATCAGCCCCAGCATTTT. The chain uses TRBV20-1 and TRBJ1-5, with 7 bases matching TRBD1. V lost 3 bases, J lost 4 bases, and 24 bases stayed unmatched. The germline gives CDR1 DFQATT, CDR2 SNEGSKA (reference sequence). The CDR3 runs 20 residues.

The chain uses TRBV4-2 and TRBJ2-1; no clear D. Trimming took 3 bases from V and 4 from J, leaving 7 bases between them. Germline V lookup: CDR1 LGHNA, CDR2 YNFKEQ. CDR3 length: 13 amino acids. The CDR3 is CASSHRLYNEQFF. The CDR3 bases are TGTGCCAGCAGCCATAGACTTTACAATGAGCAGTTCTTC.

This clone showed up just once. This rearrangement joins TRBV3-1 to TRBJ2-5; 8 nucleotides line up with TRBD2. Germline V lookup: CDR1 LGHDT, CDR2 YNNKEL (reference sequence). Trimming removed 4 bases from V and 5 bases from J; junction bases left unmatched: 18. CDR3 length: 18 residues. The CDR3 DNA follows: TGTGCCAGCAGCCCTGGACTAGCAGGCGGGCCGGTGGCGGAGACCCAGTACTTC. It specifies CASSPGLAGGPVAETQYF.

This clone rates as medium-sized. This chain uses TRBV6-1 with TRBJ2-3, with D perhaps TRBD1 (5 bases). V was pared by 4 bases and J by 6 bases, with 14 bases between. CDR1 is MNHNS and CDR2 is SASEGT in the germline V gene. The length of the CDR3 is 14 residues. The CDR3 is CASSALGAHDTQYF. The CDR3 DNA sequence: TGTGCCAGCAGTGCTTTAGGGGCCCACGATACGCAGTATTTT.